This TCR beta chain emerged from a study of cytomegalovirus exposure and HLA in healthy donors. Turning to the study itself: It was reported in a later analysis that the same platform had been used for the 120 or so validation repertoires as for the roughly 670 first-cohort repertoires. Study-wide findings and caveats: Most sequenced TCRs were rare (though some public TCRs occurred in many donors). Cytomegalovirus-associated TCR beta chains were listed, numbering approximately 150. A few chains tied to CMV proved CMV antigen-specific in vitro.

V was clipped by 4 bases and J by 0 bases, with 16 bases between them. The CDR3 spans 16 residues. Germline V gives CDR1 GTSNPN, CDR2 SVGIG (reference sequence). The table came from immunoSEQ multiplex PCR; TCRdb's copy has only in-frame clones and leaves some out. The sample carries over 200,000 clones, roughly 87% recorded once. For this clone: The target antigen is unknown.

This receptor was obtained from a woman younger than 30 in good health and CMV-seropositive. The specimen sequenced was PBMCs. The chain is built from TRBV30 and TRBJ2-1, with D perhaps TRBD1 (6 bases). The CDR3 here is CAWTLPEGVSYNEQFF. The CDR3 bases are TGTGCCTGGACCCTACCTGAGGGGGTCTCCTACAATGAGCAGTTCTTC. The full variable domain, in which reference TRBV30 and TRBJ2-1 provide the parts outside the CDR3, is SQTIHQWPATLVQPVGSPLSLECTVEGTSNPNLYWYRQAAGRGLQLLFYSVGIGQISSEVPQNLSASRPQDRQFILSSKKLLLSDSGFYLCAWTLPEGVSYNEQFFGPGTRLTVL.